This is a list of T cell receptor beta chains from one sample in a study of technical replicates of blood from a handful of donors. Some clones are missing from TCRdb's copy, which holds only in-frame ones; the method was immunoSEQ multiplex PCR. The top ten clones hold about 0.25% of a sample with approximately 76,000 clones, roughly 90% of them seen once. The sample taken for sequencing was T cells isolated from PBMCs. These receptors originate from a human donor in good health. The CDR3 runs from the conserved cysteine through the conserved F or W. A D gene is named only where the DNA matches it firmly. Rows give clone size only sometimes, using once, few, many, or a class for an expanded clone.

v_call	j_call	clone_size	d_call	cdr3_nt	cdr3_aa
TRBV7-9	TRBJ2-1	-	TRBD2	TGTGCCAGCAGCCGCCTAGCGGGGGGGCCGAATGAGCAGTTCTTC	CASSRLAGGPNEQFF
TRBV11-1	TRBJ2-7	-	TRBD2	TGTGCCAGCAGCTTCTCCGGGACTAGCGGTTACGAGCAGTACTTC	CASSFSGTSGYEQYF
TRBV18	TRBJ2-7	few	TRBD2	TGTGCCAGCTCACCACAGGGAGGGTCCTCCTACGAGCAGTACTTC	CASSPQGGSSYEQYF
TRBV19	TRBJ1-2	-	TRBD1	TGTGCCAGTAGTATATCAAGAGGGGACAGCTGGGGCTACACCTTC	CASSISRGDSWGYTF
TRBV6-1	TRBJ1-1	-	TRBD1	TGTGCCAGCAGGCGAGGGACAGGGGAAACTGAAGCTTTCTTT	CASRRGTGETEAFF
TRBV10-3	TRBJ1-1	few	-	TGTGCCATCAGCCGCGACAGACTAGCTGAAGCTTTCTTT	CAISRDRLAEAFF
TRBV11-3	TRBJ1-4	-	-	TGTGCCAGCAGCGCGTGGAGAGCAACTAATGAAAAACTGTTTTTT	CASSAWRATNEKLFF
TRBV11-3	TRBJ2-3	once	TRBD2	TGTGCCAGCAGCTTAGGGCTCGCGGGAGGGCTCACAGATACGCAGTATTTT	CASSLGLAGGLTDTQYF
TRBV19	TRBJ2-1	-	-	TGTGCCAGTACCTCCACTCCTTACAATGAGCAGTTCTTC	CASTSTPYNEQFF
TRBV7-2	TRBJ2-3	-	TRBD1	TGTGCCAGCAGCGTACAGGGGGCCTTTGGAGATACGCAGTATTTT	CASSVQGAFGDTQYF
TRBV5-6	TRBJ2-1	-	TRBD2	TGTGCCAGCATCATCTCCGGCGGGAGAACATCTATTGGGAATGAGCAGTTCTTC	CASIISGGRTSIGNEQFF
TRBV6-4	TRBJ2-3	once	TRBD2	TGTGCCAGCAGTGACTCACTAGCGGGAGCTACAGATACGCAGTATTTT	CASSDSLAGATDTQYF
TRBV5-1	TRBJ2-4	-	-	TGCGCCAGCAGCTCACGGACAGCCGAAAACATTCAGTACTTC	CASSSRTAENIQYF
TRBV5-1	TRBJ2-5	-	-	TGCGCCAGCAGCTTGGGGTCAGGGGGGCAAGAGACCCAGTACTTC	CASSLGSGGQETQYF
TRBV5-4	TRBJ1-1	-	-	TGTGCCAGCAGAACGGACAGACTATACACTGAAGCTTTCTTT	CASRTDRLYTEAFF
TRBV9	TRBJ2-1	once	TRBD1	TGTGCCAGCAGCGTAGATCGGACAGGGGGCTACAATGAGCAGTTCTTC	CASSVDRTGGYNEQFF
TRBV5-1	TRBJ2-7	-	TRBD1	TGCGCCAGCAGCTTGGGGGGGACAGGGGTTTCCGAGCAGTACTTC	CASSLGGTGVSEQYF
TRBV19	TRBJ1-1	-	-	TGTGCCACAGGGGTCCAGGGCACTGAAGCTTTCTTT	CATGVQGTEAFF
TRBV5-1	TRBJ1-1	-	-	TGCGCCAGCAGCTTGGCTTTCAGCGACACTGAAGCTTTCTTT	CASSLAFSDTEAFF
TRBV5-8	TRBJ1-1	-	-	TGTGCCAGCAGCTTGGGGGTACAGATGAACACTGAAGCTTTCTTT	CASSLGVQMNTEAFF